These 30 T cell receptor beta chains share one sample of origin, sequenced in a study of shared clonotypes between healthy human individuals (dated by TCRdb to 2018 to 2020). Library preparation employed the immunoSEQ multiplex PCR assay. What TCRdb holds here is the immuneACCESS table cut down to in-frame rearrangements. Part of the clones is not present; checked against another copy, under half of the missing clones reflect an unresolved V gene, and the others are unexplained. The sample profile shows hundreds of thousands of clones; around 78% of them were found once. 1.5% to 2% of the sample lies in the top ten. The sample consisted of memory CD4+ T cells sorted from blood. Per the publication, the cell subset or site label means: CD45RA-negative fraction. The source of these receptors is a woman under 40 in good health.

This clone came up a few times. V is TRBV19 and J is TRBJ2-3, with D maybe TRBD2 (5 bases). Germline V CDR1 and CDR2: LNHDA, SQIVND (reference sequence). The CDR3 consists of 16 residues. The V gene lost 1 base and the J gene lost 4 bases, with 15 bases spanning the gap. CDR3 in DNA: TGTGCCAGTAGTATAGTCGGCCTCGGGAAGTCAGATACGCAGTATTTT. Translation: CASSIVGLGKSDTQYF. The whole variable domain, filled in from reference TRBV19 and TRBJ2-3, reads DGGITQSPKYLFRKEGQNVTLSCEQNLNHDAMYWYRQDPGQGLRLIYYSQIVNDFQKGDIAEGYSVSREKKESFPLTVTSAQKNPTAFYLCASSIVGLGKSDTQYFGPGTRLTVL.

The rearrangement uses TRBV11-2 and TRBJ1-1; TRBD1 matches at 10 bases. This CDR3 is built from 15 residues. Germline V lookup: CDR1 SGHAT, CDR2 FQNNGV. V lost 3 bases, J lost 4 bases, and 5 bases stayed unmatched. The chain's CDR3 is CASSLDRGFSTEAFF. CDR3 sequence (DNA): TGTGCCAGCAGCTTGGACAGGGGGTTTTCCACTGAAGCTTTCTTT.

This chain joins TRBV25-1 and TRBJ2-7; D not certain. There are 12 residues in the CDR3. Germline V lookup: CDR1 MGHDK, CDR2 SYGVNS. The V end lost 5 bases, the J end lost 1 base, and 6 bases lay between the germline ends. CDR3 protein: CASSPASYEQYF. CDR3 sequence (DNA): TGTGCCAGCAGTCCGGCGTCCTACGAGCAGTACTTC.

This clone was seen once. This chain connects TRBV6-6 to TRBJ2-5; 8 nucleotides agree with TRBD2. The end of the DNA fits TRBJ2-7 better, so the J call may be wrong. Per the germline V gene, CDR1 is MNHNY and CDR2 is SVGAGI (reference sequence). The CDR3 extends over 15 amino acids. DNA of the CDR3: TGTGCCAGCAGTTACGGAGCGGGAGAGCGATACGAGCAGTACTTC. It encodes CASSYGAGERYEQYF.

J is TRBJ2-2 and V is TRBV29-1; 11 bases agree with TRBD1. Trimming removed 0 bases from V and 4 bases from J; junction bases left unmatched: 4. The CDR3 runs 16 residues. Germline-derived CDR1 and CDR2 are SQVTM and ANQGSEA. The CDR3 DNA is TGCAGCGTTGAAGATCTTGGGACAGGGGGCACCGGGGAGCTGTTTTTT. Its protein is CSVEDLGTGGTGELFF.

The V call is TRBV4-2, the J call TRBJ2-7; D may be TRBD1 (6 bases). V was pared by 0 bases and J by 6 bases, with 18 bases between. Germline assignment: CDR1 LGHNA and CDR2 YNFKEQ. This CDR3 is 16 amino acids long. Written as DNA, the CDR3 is TGTGCCAGCAGCCAAGATCTTAGGACAGATGTTGCCGAGCAGTACTTC. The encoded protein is CASSQDLRTDVAEQYF.

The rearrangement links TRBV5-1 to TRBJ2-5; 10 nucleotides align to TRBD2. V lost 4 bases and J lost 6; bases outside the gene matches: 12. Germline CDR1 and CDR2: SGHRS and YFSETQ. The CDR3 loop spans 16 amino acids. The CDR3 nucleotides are TGCGCCAGCAGCCTAACCAGCGGGAGGGACGGGAAGACCCAGTACTTC. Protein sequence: CASSLTSGRDGKTQYF.

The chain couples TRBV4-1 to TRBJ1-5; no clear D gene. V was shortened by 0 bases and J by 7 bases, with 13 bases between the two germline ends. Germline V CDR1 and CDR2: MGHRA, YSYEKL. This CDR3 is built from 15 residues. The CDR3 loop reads CASSQDLTIGQPQHF. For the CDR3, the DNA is TGCGCCAGCAGCCAAGATTTGACGATAGGGCAGCCCCAGCATTTT.

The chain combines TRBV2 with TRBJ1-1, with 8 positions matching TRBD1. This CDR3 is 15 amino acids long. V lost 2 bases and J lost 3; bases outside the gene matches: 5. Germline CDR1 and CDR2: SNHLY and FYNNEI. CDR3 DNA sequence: TGTGCCAGCAGTGAACAGGGGGCAAGGCACACTGAAGCTTTCTTT. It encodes CASSEQGARHTEAFF.

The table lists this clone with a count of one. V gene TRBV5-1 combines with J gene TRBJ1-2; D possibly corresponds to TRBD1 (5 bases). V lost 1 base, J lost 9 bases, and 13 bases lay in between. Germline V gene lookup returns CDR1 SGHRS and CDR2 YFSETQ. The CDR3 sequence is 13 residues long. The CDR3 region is CASSLQQGASYTF. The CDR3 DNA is TGCGCCAGCAGCTTGCAGCAAGGGGCTAGCTACACCTTC. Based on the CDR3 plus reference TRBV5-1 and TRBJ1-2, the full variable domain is KAGVTQTPRYLIKTRGQQVTLSCSPISGHRSVSWYQQTPGQGLQFLFEYFSETQRNKGNFPGRFSGRQFSNSRSEMNVSTLELGDSALYLCASSLQQGASYTFGSGTRLTVV.

This chain's CDR3 is CASLTSDGDSNQPQHF. CDR3 DNA: TGTGCCAGCTTGACCTCGGACGGCGATAGCAATCAGCCCCAGCATTTT. The chain combines TRBV6-4 with TRBJ1-5; D gene ambiguous. The germline V and J ends were trimmed by 8 bases and 0 bases, with 17 bases remaining between them. CDR1 and CDR2 from the germline V gene are MRHNA and SNTAGT. The CDR3 totals 16 residues.

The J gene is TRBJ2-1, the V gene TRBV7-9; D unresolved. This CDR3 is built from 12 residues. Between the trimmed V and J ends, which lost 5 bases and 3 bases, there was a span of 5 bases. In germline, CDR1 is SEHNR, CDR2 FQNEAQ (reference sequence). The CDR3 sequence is CASSTDYNEQFF. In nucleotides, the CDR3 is TGTGCCAGCAGCACGGACTACAATGAGCAGTTCTTC. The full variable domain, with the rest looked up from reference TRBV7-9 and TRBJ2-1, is DTGVSQNPRHKITKRGQNVTFRCDPISEHNRLYWYRQTLGQGPEFLTYFQNEAQLEKSRLLSDRFSAERPKGSFSTLEIQRTEQGDSAMYLCASSTDYNEQFFGPGTRLTVL.

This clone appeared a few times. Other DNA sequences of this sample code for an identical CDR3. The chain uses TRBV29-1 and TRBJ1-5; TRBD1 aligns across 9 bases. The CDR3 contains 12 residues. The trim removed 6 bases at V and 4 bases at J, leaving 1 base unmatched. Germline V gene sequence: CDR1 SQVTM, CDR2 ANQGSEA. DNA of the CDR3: TGCAGCGTAGGGACAGGGAATCAGCCCCAGCATTTT. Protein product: CSVGTGNQPQHF. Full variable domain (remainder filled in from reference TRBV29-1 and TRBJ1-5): SAVISQKPSRDICQRGTSLTIQCQVDSQVTMMFWYRQQPGQSLTLIATANQGSEATYESGFVIDKFPISRPNLTFSTLTVSNMSPEDSSIYLCSVGTGNQPQHFGDGTRLSIL.

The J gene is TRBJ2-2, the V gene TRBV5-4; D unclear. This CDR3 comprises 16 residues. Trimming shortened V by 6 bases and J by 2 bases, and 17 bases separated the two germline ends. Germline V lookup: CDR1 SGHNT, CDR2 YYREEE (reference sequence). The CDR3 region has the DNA TGTGCCAGCACGTTTGGTGTGGGCGGAAACACCGGGGAGCTGTTTTTT. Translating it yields CASTFGVGGNTGELFF.

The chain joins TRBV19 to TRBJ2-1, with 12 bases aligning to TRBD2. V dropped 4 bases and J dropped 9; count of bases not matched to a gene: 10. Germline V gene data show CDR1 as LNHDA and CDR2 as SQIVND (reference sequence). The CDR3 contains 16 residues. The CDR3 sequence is CASSTPLAGGPVEQFF. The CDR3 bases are TGTGCCAGTAGTACGCCGCTAGCGGGAGGGCCGGTTGAGCAGTTCTTC.

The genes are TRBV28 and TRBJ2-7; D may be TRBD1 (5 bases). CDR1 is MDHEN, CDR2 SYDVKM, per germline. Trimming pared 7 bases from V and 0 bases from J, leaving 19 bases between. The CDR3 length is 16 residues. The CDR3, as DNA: TGTGCCAGCAAGCTACTCCGGACATCGAGCTCCTACGAGCAGTACTTC. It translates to CASKLLRTSSSYEQYF.

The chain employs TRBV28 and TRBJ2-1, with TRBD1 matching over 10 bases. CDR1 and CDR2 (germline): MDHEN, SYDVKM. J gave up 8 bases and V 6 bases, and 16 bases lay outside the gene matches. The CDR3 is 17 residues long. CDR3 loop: CASRSPTGQGNRDEQFF. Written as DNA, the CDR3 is TGTGCCAGCAGATCACCGACGGGACAGGGGAATAGGGATGAGCAGTTCTTC.

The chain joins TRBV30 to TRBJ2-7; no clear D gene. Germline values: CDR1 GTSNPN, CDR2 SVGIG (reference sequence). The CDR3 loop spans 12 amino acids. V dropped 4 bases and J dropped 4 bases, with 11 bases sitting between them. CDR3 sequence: CAWTKLAYEQYF. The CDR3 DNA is TGTGCCTGGACCAAACTGGCGTACGAGCAGTACTTC.

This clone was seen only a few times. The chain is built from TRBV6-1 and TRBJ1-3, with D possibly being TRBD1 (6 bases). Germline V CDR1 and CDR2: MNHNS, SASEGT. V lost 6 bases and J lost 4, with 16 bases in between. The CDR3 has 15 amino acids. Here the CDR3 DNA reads TGTGCCAGCAGCTATACAGGGTCGACGGGAAACACCATATATTTT. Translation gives CASSYTGSTGNTIYF.

The CDR3 DNA is TGTGCCAGCAGTGAAGTCAGGGCCTACTACGAGCAGTACTTC. This codes for CASSEVRAYYEQYF. The chain employs TRBV6-1 and TRBJ2-7; weak D call: TRBD1 (5 bases). V lost 1 base to trimming and J lost 3 bases, with 10 bases between them. The length of the CDR3 is 14 residues. Germline assignment: CDR1 MNHNS and CDR2 SASEGT.

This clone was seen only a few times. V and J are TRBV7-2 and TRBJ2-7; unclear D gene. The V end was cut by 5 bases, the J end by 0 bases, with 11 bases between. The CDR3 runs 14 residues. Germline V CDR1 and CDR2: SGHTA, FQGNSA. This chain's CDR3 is CASSPWVSSYEQYF. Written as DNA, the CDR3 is TGTGCCAGCAGCCCGTGGGTAAGCTCCTACGAGCAGTACTTC. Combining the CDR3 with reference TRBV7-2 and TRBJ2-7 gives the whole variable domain GAGVSQSPSNKVTEKGKDVELRCDPISGHTALYWYRQSLGQGLEFLIYFQGNSAPDKSGLPSDRFSAERTGGSVSTLTIQRTQQEDSAVYLCASSPWVSSYEQYFGPGTRLTVT.

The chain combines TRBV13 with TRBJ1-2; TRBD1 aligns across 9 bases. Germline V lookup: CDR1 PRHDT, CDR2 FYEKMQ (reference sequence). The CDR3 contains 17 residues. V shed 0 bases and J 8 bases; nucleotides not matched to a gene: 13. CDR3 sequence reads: CASSLGRSSQGARGYTF. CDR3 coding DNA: TGTGCCAGCAGCTTAGGCCGGTCGTCACAGGGGGCGCGGGGCTACACCTTC.

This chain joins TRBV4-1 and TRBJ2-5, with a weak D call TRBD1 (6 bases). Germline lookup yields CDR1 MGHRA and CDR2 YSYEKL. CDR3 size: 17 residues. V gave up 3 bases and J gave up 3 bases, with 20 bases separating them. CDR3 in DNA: TGCGCCAGCAGCCACGGGCGACTTGGCAGGGGAGAAGAGACCCAGTACTTC. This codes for CASSHGRLGRGEETQYF.

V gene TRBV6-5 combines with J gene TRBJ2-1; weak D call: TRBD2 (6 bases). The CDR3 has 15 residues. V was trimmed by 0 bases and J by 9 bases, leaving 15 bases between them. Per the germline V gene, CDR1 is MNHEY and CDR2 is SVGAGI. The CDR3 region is CASSYSPGATAEQFF. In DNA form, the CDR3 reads TGTGCCAGCAGTTACTCTCCGGGAGCGACCGCTGAGCAGTTCTTC.

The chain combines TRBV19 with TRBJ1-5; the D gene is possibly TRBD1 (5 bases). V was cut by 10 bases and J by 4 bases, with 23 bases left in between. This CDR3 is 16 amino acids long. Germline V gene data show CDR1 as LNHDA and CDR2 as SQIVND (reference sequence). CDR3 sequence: CAIFRDREGRNQPQHF. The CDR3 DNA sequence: TGTGCCATCTTTAGGGATAGAGAGGGGAGGAATCAGCCCCAGCATTTT.

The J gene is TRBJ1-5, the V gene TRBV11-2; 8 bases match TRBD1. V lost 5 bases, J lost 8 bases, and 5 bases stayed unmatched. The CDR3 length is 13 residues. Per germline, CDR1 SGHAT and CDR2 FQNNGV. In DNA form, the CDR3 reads TGTGCCAGCAGCAGAGAGGACAGGGAGCCCCAGCATTTT. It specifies CASSREDREPQHF.

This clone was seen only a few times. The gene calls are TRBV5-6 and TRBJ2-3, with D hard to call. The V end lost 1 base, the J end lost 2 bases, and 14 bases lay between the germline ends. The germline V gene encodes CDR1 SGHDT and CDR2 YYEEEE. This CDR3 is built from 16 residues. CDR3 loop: CASSLSPGPLTDTQYF. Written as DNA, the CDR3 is TGTGCCAGCAGCTTGTCTCCAGGACCCCTCACAGATACGCAGTATTTT.

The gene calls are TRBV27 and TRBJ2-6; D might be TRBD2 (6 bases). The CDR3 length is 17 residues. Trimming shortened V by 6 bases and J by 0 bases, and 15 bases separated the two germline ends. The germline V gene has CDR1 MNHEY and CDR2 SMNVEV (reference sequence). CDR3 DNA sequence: TGTGCCAGCAGGGGGGTAGCGGTTAGCTCTGGGGCCAACGTCCTGACTTTC. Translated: CASRGVAVSSGANVLTF.

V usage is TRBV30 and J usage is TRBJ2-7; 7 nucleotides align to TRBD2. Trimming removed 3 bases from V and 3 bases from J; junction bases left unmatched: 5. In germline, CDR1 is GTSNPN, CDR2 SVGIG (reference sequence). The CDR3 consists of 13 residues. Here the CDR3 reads CAWSRGLDYEQYF. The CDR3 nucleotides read TGTGCCTGGAGCCGAGGACTAGACTACGAGCAGTACTTC.

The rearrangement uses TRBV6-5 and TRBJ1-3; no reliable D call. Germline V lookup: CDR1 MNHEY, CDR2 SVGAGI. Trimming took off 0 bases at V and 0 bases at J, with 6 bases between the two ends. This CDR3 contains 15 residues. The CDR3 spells CASSYSTASGNTIYF. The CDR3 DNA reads TGTGCCAGCAGTTACTCGACGGCCTCTGGAAACACCATATATTTT.